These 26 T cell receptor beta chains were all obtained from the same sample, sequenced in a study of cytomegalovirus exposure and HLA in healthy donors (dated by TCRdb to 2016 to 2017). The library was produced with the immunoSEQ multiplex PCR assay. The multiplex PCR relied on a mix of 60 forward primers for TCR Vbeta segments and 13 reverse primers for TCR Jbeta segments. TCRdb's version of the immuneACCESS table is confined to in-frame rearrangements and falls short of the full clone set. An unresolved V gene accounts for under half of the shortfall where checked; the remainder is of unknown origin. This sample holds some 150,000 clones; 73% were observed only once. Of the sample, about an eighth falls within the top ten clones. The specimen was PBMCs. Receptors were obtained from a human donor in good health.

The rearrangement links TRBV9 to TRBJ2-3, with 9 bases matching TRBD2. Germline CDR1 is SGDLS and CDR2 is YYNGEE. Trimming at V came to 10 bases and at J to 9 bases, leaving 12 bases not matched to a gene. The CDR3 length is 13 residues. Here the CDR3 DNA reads TGTGCCTTTCCGGAGAGCGGGGGGTACACGCAGTATTTT. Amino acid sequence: CAFPESGGYTQYF. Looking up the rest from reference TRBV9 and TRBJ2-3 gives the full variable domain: DSGVTQTPKHLITATGQRVTLRCSPRSGDLSVYWYQQSLDQGLQFLIQYYNGEERAKGNILERFSAQQFPDLHSELNLSSLELGDSALYFCAFPESGGYTQYFGPGTRLTVL.

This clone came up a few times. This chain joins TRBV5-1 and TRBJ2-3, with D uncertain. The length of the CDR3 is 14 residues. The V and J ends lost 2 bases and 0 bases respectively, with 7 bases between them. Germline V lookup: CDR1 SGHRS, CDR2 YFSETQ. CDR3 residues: CASSFDGSTDTQYF. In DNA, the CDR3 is TGCGCCAGCAGCTTCGACGGGAGCACAGATACGCAGTATTTT.

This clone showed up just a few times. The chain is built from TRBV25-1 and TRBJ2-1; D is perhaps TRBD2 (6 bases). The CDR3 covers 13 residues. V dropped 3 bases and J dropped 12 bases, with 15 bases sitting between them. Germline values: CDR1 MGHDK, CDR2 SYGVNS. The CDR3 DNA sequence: TGTGCCAGCAGTGATCCCGGGACTTCCCTGCAGTTCTTC. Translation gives CASSDPGTSLQFF.

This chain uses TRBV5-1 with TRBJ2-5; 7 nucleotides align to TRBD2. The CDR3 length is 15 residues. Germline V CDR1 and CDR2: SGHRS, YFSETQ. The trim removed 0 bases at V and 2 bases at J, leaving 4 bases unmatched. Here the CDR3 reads CASSLGGAGQETQYF. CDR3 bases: TGCGCCAGCAGCTTGGGTGGAGCGGGGCAAGAGACCCAGTACTTC.

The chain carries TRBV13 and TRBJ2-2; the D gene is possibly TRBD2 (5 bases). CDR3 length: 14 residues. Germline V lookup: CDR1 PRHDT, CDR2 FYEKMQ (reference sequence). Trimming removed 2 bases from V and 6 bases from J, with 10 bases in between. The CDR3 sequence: CASSLSPAAGELFF. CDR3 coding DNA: TGTGCCAGCAGCTTATCCCCAGCGGCCGGGGAGCTGTTTTTT.

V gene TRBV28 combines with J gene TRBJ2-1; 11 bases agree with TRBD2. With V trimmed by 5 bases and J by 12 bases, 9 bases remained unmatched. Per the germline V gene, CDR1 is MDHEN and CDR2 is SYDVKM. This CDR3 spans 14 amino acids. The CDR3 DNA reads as TGTGCCAGCAGTCCTCCCGGACTAGCGGGTGGGCAGTTCTTC. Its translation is CASSPPGLAGGQFF.

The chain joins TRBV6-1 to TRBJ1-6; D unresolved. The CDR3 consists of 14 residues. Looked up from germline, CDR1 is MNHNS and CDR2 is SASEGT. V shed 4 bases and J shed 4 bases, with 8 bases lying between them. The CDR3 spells CASSAQAYNSPLHF. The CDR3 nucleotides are TGTGCCAGCAGTGCGCAGGCTTATAATTCACCCCTCCACTTT.

The CDR3 loop is CASSRVGESYGYTF. The CDR3, as DNA: TGCGCCAGCAGCCGAGTTGGGGAGAGCTATGGCTACACCTTC. V gene TRBV4-1 combines with J gene TRBJ1-2; the D is unclear. Germline values: CDR1 MGHRA, CDR2 YSYEKL. With 4 bases removed from V and 4 bases from J, the gap between germline ends came to 13 bases. The CDR3 spans 14 residues.

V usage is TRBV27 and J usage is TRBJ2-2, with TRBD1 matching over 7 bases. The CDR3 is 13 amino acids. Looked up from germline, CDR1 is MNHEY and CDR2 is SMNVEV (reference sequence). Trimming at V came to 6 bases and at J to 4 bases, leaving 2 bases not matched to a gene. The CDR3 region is CASRYRGTGELFF. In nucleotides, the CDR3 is TGTGCCAGCAGATACAGGGGCACCGGGGAGCTGTTTTTT.

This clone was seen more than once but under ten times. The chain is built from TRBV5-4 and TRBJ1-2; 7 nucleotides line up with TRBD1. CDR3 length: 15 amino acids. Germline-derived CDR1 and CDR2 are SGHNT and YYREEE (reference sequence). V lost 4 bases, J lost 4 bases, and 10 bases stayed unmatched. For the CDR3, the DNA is TGTGCCAGCAGCCCGCGGGGACAGAGTTTCTATGGCTACACCTTC. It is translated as CASSPRGQSFYGYTF.

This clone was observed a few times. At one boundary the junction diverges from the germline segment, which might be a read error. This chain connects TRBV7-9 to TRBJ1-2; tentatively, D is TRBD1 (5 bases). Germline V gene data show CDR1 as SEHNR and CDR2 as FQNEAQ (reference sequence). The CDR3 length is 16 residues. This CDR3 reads CASSLGALRGGYGYPF. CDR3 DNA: TGTGCCAGCAGCTTAGGAGCCTTAAGGGGAGGGTATGGCTACCCCTTC.

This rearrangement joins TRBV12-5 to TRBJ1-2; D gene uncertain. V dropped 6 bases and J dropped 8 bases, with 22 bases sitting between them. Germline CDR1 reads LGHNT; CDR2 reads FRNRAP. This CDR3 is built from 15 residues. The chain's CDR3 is CASGPGGVGRHGYTF. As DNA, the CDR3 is TGTGCTAGTGGCCCCGGCGGCGTGGGGAGGCACGGCTACACCTTC.

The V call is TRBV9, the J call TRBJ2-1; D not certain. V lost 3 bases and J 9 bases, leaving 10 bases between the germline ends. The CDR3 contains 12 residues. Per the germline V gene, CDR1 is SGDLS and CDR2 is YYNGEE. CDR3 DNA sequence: TGTGCCAGCAGCGGCGTCGGAGTTGAGCAGTTCTTC. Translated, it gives CASSGVGVEQFF. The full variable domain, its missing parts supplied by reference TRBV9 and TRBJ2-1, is DSGVTQTPKHLITATGQRVTLRCSPRSGDLSVYWYQQSLDQGLQFLIQYYNGEERAKGNILERFSAQQFPDLHSELNLSSLELGDSALYFCASSGVGVEQFFGPGTRLTVL.

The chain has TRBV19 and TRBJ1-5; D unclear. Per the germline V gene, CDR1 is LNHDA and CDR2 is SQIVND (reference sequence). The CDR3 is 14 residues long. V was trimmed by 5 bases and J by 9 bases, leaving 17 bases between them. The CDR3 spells CASSERQGVRPQHF. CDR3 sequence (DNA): TGTGCCAGTAGTGAAAGACAAGGTGTCCGGCCCCAGCATTTT.

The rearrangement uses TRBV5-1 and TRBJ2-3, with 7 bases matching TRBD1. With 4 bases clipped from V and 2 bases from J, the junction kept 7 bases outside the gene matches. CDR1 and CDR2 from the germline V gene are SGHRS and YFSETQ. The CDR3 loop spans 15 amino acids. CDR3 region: CASSGDSPFTDTQYF. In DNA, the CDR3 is TGCGCCAGCAGCGGGGACAGCCCTTTCACAGATACGCAGTATTTT. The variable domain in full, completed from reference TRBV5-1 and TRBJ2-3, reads KAGVTQTPRYLIKTRGQQVTLSCSPISGHRSVSWYQQTPGQGLQFLFEYFSETQRNKGNFPGRFSGRQFSNSRSEMNVSTLELGDSALYLCASSGDSPFTDTQYFGPGTRLTVL.

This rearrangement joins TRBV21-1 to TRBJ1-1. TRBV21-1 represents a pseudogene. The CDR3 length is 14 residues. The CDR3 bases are TGTGCCAGCAGCAAAGAAGAGATTTACACTGAAGCTTTCTTT. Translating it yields CASSKEEIYTEAFF.

The CDR3 nucleotides are TGTGCCAGCAGCCAGACATCAGGGTTCCATAGCAATCAGCCCCAGCATTTT. Amino acid sequence: CASSQTSGFHSNQPQHF. J is TRBJ1-5 and V is TRBV7-6, with a possible D match to TRBD1 (5 bases). From germline, CDR1 is SGHVS and CDR2 FNYEAQ. This CDR3 is built from 17 residues. The V gene lost 5 bases and the J gene lost 0 bases, with 17 bases spanning the gap. The complete variable domain, with remaining parts taken from reference TRBV7-6 and TRBJ1-5, reads GAGVSQSPRYKVTKRGQDVALRCDPISGHVSLYWYRQALGQGPEFLTYFNYEAQQDKSGLPNDRFSAERPEGSISTLTIQRTEQRDSAMYRCASSQTSGFHSNQPQHFGDGTRLSIL.

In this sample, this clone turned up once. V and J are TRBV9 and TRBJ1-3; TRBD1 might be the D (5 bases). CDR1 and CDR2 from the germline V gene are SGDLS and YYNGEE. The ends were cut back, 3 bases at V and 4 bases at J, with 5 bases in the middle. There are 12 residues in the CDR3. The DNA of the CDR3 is TGTGCCAGCAGCGACAGGGGAAACACCATATATTTT. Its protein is CASSDRGNTIYF.

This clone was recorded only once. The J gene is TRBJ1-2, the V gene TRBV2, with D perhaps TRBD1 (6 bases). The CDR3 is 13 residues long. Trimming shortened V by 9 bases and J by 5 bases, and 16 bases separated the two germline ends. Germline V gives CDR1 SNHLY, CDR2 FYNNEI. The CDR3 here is CASRGGRGYGYTF. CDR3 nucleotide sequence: TGTGCCAGTCGGGGGGGGCGGGGATATGGCTACACCTTC.

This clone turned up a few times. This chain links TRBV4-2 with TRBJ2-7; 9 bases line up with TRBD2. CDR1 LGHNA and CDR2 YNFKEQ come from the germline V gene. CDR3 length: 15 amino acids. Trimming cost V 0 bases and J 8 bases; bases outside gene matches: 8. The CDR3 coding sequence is TGTGCCAGCAGCCAAGATAATAGCGGGAGTCGTAAGCAGTACTTC. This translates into CASSQDNSGSRKQYF.

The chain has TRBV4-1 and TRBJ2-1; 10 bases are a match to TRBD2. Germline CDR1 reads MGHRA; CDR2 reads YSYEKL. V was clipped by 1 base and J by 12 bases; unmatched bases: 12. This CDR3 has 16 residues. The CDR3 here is CASSQVPSGSSSVQFF. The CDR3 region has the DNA TGCGCCAGCAGCCAAGTTCCTAGCGGGAGCTCGTCGGTGCAGTTCTTC.

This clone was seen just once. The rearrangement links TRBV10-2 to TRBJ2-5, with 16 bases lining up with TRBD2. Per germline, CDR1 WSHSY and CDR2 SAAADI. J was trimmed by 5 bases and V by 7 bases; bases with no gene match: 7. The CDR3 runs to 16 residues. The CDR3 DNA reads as TGCGCCAGCAACTCCGGGACTAGCGGGAGGGAGGAGACCCAGTACTTC. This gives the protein CASNSGTSGREETQYF.

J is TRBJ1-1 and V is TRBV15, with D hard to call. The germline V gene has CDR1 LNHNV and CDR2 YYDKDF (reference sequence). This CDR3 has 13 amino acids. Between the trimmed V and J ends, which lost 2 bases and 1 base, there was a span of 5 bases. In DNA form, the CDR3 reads TGTGCCACCAGCAGACGACAGAACACTGAAGCTTTCTTT. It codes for CATSRRQNTEAFF.

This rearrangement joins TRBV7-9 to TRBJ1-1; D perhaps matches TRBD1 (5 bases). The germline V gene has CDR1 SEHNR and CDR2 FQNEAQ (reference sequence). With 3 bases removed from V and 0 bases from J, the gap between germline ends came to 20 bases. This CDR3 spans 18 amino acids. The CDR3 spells CASSFLGPNAGLNTEAFF. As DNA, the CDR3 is TGTGCCAGCAGCTTTCTGGGGCCGAACGCTGGTCTGAACACTGAAGCTTTCTTT.

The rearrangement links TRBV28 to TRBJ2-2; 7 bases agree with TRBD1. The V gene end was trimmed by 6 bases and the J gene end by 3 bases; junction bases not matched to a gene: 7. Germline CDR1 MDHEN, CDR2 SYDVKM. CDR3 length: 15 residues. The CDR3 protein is CASRFTGVDTGELFF. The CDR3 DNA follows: TGTGCCAGCAGATTCACAGGGGTGGACACCGGGGAGCTGTTTTTT.

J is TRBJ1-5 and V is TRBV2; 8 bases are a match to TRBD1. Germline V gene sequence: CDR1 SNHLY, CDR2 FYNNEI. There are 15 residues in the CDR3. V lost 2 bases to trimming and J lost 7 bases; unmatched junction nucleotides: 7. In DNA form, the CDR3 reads TGTGCCAGCAGTGAACGTACAGGGGGGGAGCAGCCCCAGCATTTT. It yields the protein CASSERTGGEQPQHF. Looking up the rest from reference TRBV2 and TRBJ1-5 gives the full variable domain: EPEVTQTPSHQVTQMGQEVILRCVPISNHLYFYWYRQILGQKVEFLVSFYNNEISEKSEIFDDQFSVERPDGSNFTLKIRSTKLEDSAMYFCASSERTGGEQPQHFGDGTRLSIL.